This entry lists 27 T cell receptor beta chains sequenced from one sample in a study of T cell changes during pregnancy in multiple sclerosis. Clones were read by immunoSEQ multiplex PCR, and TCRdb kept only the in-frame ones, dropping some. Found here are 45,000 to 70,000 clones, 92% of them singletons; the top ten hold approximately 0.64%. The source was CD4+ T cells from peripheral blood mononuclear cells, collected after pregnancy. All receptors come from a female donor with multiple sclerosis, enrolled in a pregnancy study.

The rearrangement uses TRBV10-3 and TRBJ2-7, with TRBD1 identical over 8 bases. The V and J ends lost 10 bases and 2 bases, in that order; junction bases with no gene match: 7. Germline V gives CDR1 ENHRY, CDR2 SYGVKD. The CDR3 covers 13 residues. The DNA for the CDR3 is TGTGCCACCGACCAGGGACAGGCCTACGAGCAGTACTTC. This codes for CATDQGQAYEQYF.

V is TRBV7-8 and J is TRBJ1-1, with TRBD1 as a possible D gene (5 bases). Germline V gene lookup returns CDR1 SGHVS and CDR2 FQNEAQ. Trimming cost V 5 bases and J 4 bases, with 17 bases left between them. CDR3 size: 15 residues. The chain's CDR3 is CASSLLGGRVTEAFF. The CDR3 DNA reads TGTGCCAGCAGCCTCCTCGGGGGAAGAGTCACTGAAGCTTTCTTT.

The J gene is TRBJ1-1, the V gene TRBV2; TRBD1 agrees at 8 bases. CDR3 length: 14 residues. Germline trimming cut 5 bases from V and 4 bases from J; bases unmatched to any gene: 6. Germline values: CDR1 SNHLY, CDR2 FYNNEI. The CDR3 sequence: CASSRQGAGTEAFF. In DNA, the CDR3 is TGTGCCAGCAGTCGGCAGGGGGCAGGCACTGAAGCTTTCTTT. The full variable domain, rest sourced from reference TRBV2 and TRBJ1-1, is EPEVTQTPSHQVTQMGQEVILRCVPISNHLYFYWYRQILGQKVEFLVSFYNNEISEKSEIFDDQFSVERPDGSNFTLKIRSTKLEDSAMYFCASSRQGAGTEAFFGQGTRLTVV.

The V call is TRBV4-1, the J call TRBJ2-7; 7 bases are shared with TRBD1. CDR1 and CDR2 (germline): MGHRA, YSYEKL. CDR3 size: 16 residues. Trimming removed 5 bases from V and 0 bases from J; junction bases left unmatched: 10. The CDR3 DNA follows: TGCGCCAGCAGCTCCACCCACAGGGGAAGCTCCTACGAGCAGTACTTC. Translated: CASSSTHRGSSYEQYF.

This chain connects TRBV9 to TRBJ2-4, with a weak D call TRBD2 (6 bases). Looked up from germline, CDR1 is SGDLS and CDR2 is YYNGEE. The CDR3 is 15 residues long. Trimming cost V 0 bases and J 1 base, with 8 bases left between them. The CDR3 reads CASSVGGLAKNIQYF. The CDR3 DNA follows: TGTGCCAGCAGCGTAGGGGGACTGGCCAAAAACATTCAGTACTTC.

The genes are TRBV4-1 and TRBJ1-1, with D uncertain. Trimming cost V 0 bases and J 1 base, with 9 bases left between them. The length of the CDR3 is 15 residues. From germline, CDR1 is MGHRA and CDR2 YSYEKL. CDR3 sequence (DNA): TGCGCCAGCAGCCAAGATCGGTGGTGGAACACTGAAGCTTTCTTT. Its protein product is CASSQDRWWNTEAFF.

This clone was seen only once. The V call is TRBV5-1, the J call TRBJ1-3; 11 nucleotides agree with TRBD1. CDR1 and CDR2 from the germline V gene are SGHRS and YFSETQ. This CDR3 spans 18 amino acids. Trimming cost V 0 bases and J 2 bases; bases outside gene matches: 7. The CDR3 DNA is TGCGCCAGCAGCTTGGACTATCCGGGACAGGGGGCTGGAAACACCATATATTTT. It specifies CASSLDYPGQGAGNTIYF.

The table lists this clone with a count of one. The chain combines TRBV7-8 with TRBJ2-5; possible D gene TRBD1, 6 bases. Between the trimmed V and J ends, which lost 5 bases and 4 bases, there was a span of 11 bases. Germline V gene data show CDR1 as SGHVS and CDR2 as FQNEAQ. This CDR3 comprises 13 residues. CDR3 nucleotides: TGTGCCAGCAGCCCCCAGGGGACAGAGACCCAGTACTTC. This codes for CASSPQGTETQYF.

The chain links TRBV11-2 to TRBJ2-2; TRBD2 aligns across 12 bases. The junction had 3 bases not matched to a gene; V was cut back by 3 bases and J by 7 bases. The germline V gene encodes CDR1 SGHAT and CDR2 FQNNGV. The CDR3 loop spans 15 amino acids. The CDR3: CASSFPTSGGGELFF. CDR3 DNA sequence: TGTGCCAGCAGCTTCCCGACTAGCGGGGGCGGGGAGCTGTTTTTT.

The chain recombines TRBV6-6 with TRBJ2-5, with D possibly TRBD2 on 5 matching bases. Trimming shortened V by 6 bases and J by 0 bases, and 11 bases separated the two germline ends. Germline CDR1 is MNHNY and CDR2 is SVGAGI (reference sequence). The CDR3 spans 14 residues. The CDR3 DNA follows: TGTGCCAGCAGCCTCCCCGGGGACCAAGAGACCCAGTACTTC. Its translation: CASSLPGDQETQYF.

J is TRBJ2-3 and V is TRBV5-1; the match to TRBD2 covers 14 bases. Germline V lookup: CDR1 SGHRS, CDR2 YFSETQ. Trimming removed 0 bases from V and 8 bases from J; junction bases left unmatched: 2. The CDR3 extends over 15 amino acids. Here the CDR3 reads CASSLGLAGGSTQYF. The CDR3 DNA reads TGCGCCAGCAGCTTGGGACTAGCGGGGGGGAGTACGCAGTATTTT.

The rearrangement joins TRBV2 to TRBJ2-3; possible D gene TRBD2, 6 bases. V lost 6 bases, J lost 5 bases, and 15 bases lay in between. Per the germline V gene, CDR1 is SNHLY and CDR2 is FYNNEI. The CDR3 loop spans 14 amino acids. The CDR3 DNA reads TGTGCCAGCAGCCGAACGGGGGTAGGAGATACGCAGTATTTT. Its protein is CASSRTGVGDTQYF. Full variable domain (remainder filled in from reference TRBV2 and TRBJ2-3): EPEVTQTPSHQVTQMGQEVILRCVPISNHLYFYWYRQILGQKVEFLVSFYNNEISEKSEIFDDQFSVERPDGSNFTLKIRSTKLEDSAMYFCASSRTGVGDTQYFGPGTRLTVL.

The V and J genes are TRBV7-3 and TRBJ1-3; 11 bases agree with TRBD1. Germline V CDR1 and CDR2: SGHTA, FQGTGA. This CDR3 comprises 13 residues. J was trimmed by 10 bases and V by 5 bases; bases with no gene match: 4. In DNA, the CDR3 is TGTGCCAGCAGCCGTGGGACAGGGGGTACCATATATTTT. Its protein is CASSRGTGGTIYF.

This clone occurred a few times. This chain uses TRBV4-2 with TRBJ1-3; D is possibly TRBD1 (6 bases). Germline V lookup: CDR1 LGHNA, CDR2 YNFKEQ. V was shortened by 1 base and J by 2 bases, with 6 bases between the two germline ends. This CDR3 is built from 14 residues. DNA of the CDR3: TGTGCCAGCAGCCAAGCAGGGGCTGGAAACACCATATATTTT. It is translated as CASSQAGAGNTIYF.

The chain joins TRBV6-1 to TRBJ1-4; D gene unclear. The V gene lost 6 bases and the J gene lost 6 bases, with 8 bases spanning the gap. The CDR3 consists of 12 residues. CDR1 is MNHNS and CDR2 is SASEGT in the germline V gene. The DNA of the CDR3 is TGTGCCAGCAGCCCCCCCGATGAAAAACTGTTTTTT. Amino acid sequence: CASSPPDEKLFF.

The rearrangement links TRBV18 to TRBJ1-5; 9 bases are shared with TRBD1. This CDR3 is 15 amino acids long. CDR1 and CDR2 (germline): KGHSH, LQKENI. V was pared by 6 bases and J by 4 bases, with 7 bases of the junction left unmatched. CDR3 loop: CASSLTGQGNQPQHF. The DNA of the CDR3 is TGTGCCAGCTCCCTGACCGGACAGGGGAATCAGCCCCAGCATTTT. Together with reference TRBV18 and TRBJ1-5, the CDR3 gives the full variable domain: NAGVMQNPRHLVRRRGQEARLRCSPMKGHSHVYWYRQLPEEGLKFMVYLQKENIIDESGMPKERFSAEFPKEGPSILRIQQVVRGDSAAYFCASSLTGQGNQPQHFGDGTRLSIL.

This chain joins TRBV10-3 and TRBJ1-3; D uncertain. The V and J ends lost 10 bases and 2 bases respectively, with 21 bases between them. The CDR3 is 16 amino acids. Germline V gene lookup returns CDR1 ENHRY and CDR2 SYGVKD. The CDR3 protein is CATQAVDTATGNTIYF. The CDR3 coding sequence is TGTGCCACCCAAGCCGTCGACACCGCAACTGGAAACACCATATATTTT.

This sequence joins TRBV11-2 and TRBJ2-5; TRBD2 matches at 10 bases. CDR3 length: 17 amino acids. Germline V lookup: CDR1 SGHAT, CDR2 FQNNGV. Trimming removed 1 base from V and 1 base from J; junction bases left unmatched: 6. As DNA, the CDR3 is TGTGCCAGCAGCTTAGTGGGGGTAGCGGGGGGCCAAGAGACCCAGTACTTC. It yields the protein CASSLVGVAGGQETQYF. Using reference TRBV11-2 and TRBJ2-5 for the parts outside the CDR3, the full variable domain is EAGVAQSPRYKIIEKRQSVAFWCNPISGHATLYWYQQILGQGPKLLIQFQNNGVVDDSQLPKDRFSAERLKGVDSTLKIQPAKLEDSAVYLCASSLVGVAGGQETQYFGPGTRLLVL.

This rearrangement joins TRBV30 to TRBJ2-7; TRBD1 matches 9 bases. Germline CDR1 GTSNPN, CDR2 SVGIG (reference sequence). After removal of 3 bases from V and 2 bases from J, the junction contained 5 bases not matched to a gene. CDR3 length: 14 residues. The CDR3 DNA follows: TGTGCCTGGAGGAGGGGACAGGGAACCTACGAGCAGTACTTC. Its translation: CAWRRGQGTYEQYF.

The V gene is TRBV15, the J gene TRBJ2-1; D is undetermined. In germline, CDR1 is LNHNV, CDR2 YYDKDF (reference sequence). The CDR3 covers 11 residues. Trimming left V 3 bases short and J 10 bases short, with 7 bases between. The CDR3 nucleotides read TGTGCCACCAGCAGGAGCTGGGAGCAGTTCTTC. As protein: CATSRSWEQFF.

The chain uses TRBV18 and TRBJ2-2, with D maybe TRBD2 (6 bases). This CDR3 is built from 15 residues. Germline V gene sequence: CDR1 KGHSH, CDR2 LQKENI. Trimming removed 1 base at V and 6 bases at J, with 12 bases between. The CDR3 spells CASSPLGGEAGELFF. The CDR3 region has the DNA TGTGCCAGCTCACCACTTGGCGGGGAAGCCGGGGAGCTGTTTTTT.

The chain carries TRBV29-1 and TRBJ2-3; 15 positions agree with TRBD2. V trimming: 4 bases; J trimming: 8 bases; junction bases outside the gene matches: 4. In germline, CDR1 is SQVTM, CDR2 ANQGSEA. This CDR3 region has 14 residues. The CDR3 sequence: CSVGTSGGASTQYF. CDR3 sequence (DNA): TGCAGCGTTGGGACTAGCGGGGGGGCTAGTACGCAGTATTTT.

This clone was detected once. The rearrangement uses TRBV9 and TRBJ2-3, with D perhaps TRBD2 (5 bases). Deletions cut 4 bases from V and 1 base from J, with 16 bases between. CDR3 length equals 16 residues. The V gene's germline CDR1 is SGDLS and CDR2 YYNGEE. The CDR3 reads CASSFRSVVGTDTQYF. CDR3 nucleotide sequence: TGTGCCAGCAGCTTTCGTAGCGTCGTAGGCACAGATACGCAGTATTTT.

The CDR3 bases are TGTGCCAGCAGCGTAGGGCCTAGCGGGGGGGTGAGAGATACGCAGTATTTT. Encoded protein: CASSVGPSGGVRDTQYF. This chain joins TRBV9 and TRBJ2-3; 12 positions match TRBD2. V was pared by 0 bases and J by 5 bases, with 7 bases of the junction left unmatched. This CDR3 comprises 17 residues. The germline V gene encodes CDR1 SGDLS and CDR2 YYNGEE.

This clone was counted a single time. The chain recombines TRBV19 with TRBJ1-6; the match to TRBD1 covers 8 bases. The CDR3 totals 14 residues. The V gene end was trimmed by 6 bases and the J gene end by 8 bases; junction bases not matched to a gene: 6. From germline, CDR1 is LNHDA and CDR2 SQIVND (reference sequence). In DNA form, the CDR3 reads TGTGCCAGTAGCGCCGACAGGGGCCATTCACCCCTCCACTTT. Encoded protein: CASSADRGHSPLHF.

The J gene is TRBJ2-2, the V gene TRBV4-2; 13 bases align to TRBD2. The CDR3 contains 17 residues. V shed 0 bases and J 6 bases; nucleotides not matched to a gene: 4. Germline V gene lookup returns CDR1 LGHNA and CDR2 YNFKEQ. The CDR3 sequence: CASSQDALAGGPGELFF. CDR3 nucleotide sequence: TGTGCCAGCAGCCAAGATGCACTAGCGGGGGGGCCCGGGGAGCTGTTTTTT.

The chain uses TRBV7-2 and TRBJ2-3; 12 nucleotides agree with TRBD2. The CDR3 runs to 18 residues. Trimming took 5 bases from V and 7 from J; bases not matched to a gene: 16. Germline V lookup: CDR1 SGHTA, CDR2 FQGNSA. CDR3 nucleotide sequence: TGTGCCAGCAGCCTAGGGGCCCCAATGGGACTAGCGGGTAATACGCAGTATTTT. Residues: CASSLGAPMGLAGNTQYF.